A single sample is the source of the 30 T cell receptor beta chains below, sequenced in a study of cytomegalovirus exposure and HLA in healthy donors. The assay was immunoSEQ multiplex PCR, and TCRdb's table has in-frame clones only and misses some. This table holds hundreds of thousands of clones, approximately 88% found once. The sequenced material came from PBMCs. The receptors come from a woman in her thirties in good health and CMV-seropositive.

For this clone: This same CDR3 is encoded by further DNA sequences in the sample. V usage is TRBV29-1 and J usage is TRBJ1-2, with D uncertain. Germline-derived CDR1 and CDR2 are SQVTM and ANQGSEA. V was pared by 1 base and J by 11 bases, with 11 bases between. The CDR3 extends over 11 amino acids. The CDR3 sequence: CSVEGRLGYTF. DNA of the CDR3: TGCAGCGTTGAAGGCAGGTTAGGTTACACCTTC.

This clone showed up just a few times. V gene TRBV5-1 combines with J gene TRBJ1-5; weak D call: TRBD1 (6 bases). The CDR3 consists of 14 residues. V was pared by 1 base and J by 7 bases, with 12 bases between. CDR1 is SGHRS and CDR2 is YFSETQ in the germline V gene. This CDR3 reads CASSLSGGTQPQHF. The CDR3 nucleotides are TGCGCCAGCAGCTTGTCTGGGGGCACCCAGCCCCAGCATTTT.

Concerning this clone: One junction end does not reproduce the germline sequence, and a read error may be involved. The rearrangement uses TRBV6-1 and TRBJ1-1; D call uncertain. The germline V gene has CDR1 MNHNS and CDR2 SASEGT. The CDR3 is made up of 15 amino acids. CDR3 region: CASSEALGLGTEVFF. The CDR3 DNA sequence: TGTGCCAGCAGTGAAGCTTTAGGGCTGGGCACTGAAGTTTTCTTT.

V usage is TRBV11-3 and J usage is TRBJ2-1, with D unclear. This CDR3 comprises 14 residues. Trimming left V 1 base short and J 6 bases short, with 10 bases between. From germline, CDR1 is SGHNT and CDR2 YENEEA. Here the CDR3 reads CASSLGSHSNEQFF. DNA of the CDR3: TGTGCCAGCAGCTTAGGTAGCCACTCCAATGAGCAGTTCTTC.

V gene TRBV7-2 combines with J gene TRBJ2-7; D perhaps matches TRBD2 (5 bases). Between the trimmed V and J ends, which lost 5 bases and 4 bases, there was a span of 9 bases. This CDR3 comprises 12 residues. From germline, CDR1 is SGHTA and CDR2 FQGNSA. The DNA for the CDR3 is TGTGCCAGCAGCCCGGGGAGTTACGAGCAGTACTTC. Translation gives CASSPGSYEQYF. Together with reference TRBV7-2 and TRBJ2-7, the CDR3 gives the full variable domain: GAGVSQSPSNKVTEKGKDVELRCDPISGHTALYWYRQSLGQGLEFLIYFQGNSAPDKSGLPSDRFSAERTGGSVSTLTIQRTQQEDSAVYLCASSPGSYEQYFGPGTRLTVT.

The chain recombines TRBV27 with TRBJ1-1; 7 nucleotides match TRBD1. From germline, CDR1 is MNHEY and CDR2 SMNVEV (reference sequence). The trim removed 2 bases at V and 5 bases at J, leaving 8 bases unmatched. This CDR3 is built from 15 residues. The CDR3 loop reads CASSLNWGQQTEAFF. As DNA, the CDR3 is TGTGCCAGCAGTTTAAATTGGGGACAGCAAACTGAAGCTTTCTTT.

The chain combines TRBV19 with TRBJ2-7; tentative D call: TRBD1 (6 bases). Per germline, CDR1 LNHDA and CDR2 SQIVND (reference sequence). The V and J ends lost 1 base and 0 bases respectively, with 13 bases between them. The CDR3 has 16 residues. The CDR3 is CASSIVGTSYSYEQYF. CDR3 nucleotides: TGTGCCAGTAGTATAGTTGGGACAAGTTACTCCTACGAGCAGTACTTC.

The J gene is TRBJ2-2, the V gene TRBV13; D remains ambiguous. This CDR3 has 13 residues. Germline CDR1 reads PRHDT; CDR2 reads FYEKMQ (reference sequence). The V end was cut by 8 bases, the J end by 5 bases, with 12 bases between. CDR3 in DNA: TGTGCCAGCGGAAATACCGAAACCGGGGAGCTGTTTTTT. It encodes CASGNTETGELFF.

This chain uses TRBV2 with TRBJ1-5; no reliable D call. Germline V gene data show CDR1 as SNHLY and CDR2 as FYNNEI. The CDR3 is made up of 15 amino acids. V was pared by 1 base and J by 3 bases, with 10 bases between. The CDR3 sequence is CASSEEQTDNQPQHF. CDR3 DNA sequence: TGTGCCAGCAGTGAAGAACAAACGGACAATCAGCCCCAGCATTTT.

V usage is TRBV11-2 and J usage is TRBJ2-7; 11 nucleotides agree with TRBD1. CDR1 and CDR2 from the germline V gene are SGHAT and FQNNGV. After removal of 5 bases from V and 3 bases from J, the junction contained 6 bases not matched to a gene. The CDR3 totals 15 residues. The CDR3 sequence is CASSAIGTGGYEQYF. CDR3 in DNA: TGTGCCAGCAGCGCTATCGGGACAGGGGGCTACGAGCAGTACTTC.

The CDR3 protein is CAWARQDLDTQYF. The CDR3 nucleotides read TGTGCCTGGGCAAGACAGGACTTAGATACGCAGTATTTT. J is TRBJ2-3 and V is TRBV30; a possible D gene is TRBD1 (6 bases). V was trimmed by 5 bases and J by 5 bases, leaving 14 bases between them. Per the germline V gene, CDR1 is GTSNPN and CDR2 is SVGIG (reference sequence). The CDR3 length is 13 residues.

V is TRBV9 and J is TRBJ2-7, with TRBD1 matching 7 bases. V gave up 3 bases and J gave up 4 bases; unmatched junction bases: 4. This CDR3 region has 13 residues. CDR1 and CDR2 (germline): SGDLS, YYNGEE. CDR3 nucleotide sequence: TGTGCCAGCAGCGGGAAGACAGGGTACGAGCAGTACTTC. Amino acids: CASSGKTGYEQYF.

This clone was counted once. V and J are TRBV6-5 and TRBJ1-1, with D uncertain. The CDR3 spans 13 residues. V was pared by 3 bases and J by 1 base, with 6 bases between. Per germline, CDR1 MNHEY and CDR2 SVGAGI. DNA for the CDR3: TGTGCCAGCAGTTATAGGTCGAACACTGAAGCTTTCTTT. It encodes CASSYRSNTEAFF.

CDR3 DNA sequence: TGTGCCATAAAAGGACTAGCGGGAGTGGCAGATACGCAGTATTTT. Protein product: CAIKGLAGVADTQYF. The chain recombines TRBV10-3 with TRBJ2-3, with 13 bases that match TRBD2. Germline assignment: CDR1 ENHRY and CDR2 SYGVKD. With V trimmed by 9 bases and J by 4 bases, 7 bases remained unmatched. The CDR3 has 15 residues.

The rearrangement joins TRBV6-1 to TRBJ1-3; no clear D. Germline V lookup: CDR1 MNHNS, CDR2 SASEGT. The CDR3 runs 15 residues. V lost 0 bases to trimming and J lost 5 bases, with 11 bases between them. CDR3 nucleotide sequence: TGTGCCAGCAGTGAAGCGATGGGGTACCGAAACACCATATATTTT. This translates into CASSEAMGYRNTIYF.

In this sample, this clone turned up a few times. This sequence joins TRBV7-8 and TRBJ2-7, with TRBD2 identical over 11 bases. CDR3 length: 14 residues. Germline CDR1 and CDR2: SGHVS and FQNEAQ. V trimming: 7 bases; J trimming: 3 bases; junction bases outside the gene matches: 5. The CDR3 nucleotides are TGTGCCAGCATGACTAGCGGGAACTACTACGAGCAGTACTTC. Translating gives CASMTSGNYYEQYF.

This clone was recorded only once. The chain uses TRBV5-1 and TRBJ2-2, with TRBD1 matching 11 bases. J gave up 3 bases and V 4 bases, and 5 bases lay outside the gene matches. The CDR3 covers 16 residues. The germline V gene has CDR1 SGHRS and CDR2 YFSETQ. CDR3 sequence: CASSIRTGGDTGELFF. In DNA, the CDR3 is TGCGCCAGCAGCATCAGGACAGGGGGCGACACCGGGGAGCTGTTTTTT.

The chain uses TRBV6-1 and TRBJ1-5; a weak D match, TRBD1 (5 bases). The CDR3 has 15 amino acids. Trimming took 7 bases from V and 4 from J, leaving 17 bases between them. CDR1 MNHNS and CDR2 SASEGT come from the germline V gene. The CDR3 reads CASIRAGTGNQPQHF. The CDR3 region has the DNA TGTGCCAGCATCCGGGCGGGGACGGGGAATCAGCCCCAGCATTTT.

The DNA of the CDR3 is TGTGCCAGCAGTTTCAGTGTAGGGGACAGGGGGATCGGCGAGCAGTACTTC. It yields the protein CASSFSVGDRGIGEQYF. J is TRBJ2-7 and V is TRBV27; 11 nucleotides line up with TRBD1. The CDR3 is made up of 17 amino acids. The trim removed 3 bases at V and 6 bases at J, leaving 13 bases unmatched. Germline loops: CDR1 MNHEY, CDR2 SMNVEV (reference sequence).

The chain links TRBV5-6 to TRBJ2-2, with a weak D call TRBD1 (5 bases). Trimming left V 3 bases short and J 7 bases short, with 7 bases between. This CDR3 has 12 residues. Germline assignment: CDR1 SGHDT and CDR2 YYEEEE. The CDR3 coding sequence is TGTGCCAGCAGCTCAACAGGCGGGGAGCTGTTTTTT. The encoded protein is CASSSTGGELFF. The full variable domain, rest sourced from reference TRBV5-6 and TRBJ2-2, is DAGVTQSPTHLIKTRGQQVTLRCSPKSGHDTVSWYQQALGQGPQFIFQYYEEEERQRGNFPDRFSGHQFPNYSSELNVNALLLGDSALYLCASSSTGGELFFGEGSRLTVL.

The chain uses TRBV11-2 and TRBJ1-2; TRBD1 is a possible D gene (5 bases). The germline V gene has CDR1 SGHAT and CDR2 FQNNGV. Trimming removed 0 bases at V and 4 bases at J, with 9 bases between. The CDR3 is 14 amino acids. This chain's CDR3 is CASSLDGGGYGYTF. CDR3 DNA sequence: TGTGCCAGCAGCTTAGACGGGGGGGGCTATGGCTACACCTTC.

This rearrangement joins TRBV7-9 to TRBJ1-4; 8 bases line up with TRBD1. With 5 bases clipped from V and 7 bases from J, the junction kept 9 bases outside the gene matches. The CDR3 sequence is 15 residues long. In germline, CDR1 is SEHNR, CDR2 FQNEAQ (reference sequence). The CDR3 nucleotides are TGTGCCAGCAGCCAGGACAGGGCTCGGGGTGAAAAACTGTTTTTT. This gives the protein CASSQDRARGEKLFF.

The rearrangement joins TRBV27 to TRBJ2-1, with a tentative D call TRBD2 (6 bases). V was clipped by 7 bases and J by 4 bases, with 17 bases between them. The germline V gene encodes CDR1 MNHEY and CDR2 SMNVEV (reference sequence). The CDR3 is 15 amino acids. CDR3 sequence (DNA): TGTGCCAGCATGGGGCGCCAGGAGGGGTACAATGAGCAGTTCTTC. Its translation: CASMGRQEGYNEQFF.

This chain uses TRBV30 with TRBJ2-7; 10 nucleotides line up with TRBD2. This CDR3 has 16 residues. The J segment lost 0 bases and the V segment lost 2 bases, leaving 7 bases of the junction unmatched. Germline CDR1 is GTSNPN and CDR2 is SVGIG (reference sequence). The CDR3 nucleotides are TGTGCCTGGAGTCCCTTAGCGGGGGGTAGCTCCTACGAGCAGTACTTC. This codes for CAWSPLAGGSSYEQYF.

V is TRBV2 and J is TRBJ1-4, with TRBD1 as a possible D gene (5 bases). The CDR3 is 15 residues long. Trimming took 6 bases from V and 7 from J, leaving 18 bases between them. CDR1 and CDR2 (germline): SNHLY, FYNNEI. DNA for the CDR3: TGTGCCAGCAGGCTAAGTCCCGCCGGGGGTGAAAAACTGTTTTTT. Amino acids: CASRLSPAGGEKLFF.

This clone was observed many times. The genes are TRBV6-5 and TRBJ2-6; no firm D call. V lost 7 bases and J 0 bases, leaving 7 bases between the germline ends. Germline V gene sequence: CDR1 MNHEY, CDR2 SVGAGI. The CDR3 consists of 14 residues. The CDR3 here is CASNLLSGANVLTF. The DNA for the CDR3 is TGTGCCAGCAATCTACTCTCTGGGGCCAACGTCCTGACTTTC.

Written as DNA, the CDR3 is TGTGCCAGCAGCTCCGGGACAGGGCACACCGGGGAGCTGTTTTTT. It specifies CASSSGTGHTGELFF. V and J are TRBV7-9 and TRBJ2-2; 9 bases match TRBD1. With 4 bases clipped from V and 3 bases from J, the junction kept 3 bases outside the gene matches. CDR3 length: 15 amino acids. Germline values: CDR1 SEHNR, CDR2 FQNEAQ (reference sequence).

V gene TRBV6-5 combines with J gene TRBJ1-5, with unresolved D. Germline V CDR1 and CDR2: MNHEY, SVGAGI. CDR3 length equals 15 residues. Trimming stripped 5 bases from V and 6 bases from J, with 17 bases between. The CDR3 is CASSITAVSSQPQHF. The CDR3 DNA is TGTGCCAGCAGTATTACAGCAGTGAGTTCTCAGCCCCAGCATTTT.

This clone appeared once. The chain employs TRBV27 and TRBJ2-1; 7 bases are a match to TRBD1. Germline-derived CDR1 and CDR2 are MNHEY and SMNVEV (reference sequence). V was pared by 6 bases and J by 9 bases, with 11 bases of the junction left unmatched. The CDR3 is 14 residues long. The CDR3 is CASRGPQGFGEQFF. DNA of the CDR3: TGTGCCAGCAGGGGACCACAGGGGTTCGGTGAGCAGTTCTTC.

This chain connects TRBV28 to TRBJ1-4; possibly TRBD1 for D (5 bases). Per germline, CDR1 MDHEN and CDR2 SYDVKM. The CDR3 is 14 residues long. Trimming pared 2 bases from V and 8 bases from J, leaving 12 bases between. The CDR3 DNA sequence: TGTGCCAGCAGTTTAAACAGGATGTCGGAAAAACTGTTTTTT. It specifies CASSLNRMSEKLFF.